A single sample is the source of the 21 T cell receptor beta chains below, sequenced in a study of CD8 T cells in ankylosing spondylitis (TCRdb year 2017). Overall results and qualifications from the work: Blood from ankylosing spondylitis patients appeared to be characterized by a TCR beta motif made up of about 8 highly homologous amino acid variants.

Library prep was done by 5' RACE. Sequencing took place on an Illumina HiSeq 2500. Clones were called with MiXCR by TCRdb after fastp trimmed the public reads at Q25, and only in-frame beta chains were retained. Every entry covers one CDR3 protein and lists the most common genes and DNA from its rows. This sample is represented by fewer than 650,000 distinct CDR3 sequences; roughly 13% of them were singletons. The ten most abundant clones make up approximately 7% of the sample. Their recognized antigens are unknown. Sequencing was performed on blood, either unsorted or a sorted T cell fraction (not recorded which). The receptors were sampled from a male donor with ankylosing spondylitis.

This chain joins TRBV7-9 and TRBJ1-1, with 7 bases fitting TRBD1. The junction had 18 bases not matched to a gene; V was cut back by 7 bases and J by 7 bases. Germline CDR1 and CDR2: SEHNR and FQNEAQ (reference sequence). The CDR3 is made up of 16 amino acids. The CDR3 nucleotides are TGTGCCAGCACCCCTCACGCAGGGGGTCTGCGGGGTGAAGCTTTCTTT. Translating it yields CASTPHAGGLRGEAFF.

This clonotype appeared a few times. The chain recombines TRBV6-2 or TRBV6-3 with TRBJ2-3; 7 nucleotides align to TRBD1. The V gene end was trimmed by 2 bases and the J gene end by 2 bases; junction bases not matched to a gene: 13. The CDR3 spans 18 residues. CDR1 and CDR2 from the germline V gene are MNHEY and SVGEGT. DNA for the CDR3: TGTGCCAGCAGTTACAGGGGGCGAAGGACCGGTCCCACAGATACGCAGTATTTT. This translates into CASSYRGRRTGPTDTQYF.

This sequence joins TRBV3-1 and TRBJ1-2; D not resolved. Per germline, CDR1 LGHDT and CDR2 YNNKEL (reference sequence). V dropped 1 base and J dropped 4 bases, with 10 bases sitting between them. The length of the CDR3 is 14 residues. The chain's CDR3 is CASSQGERFYGYTF. The CDR3 coding sequence is TGTGCCAGCAGCCAAGGAGAGCGGTTCTATGGCTACACCTTC.

This clonotype was picked up many times. The V gene is TRBV24-1, the J gene TRBJ2-1; 7 nucleotides line up with TRBD2. The CDR3 runs to 15 residues. Trimming took 3 bases from V and 7 from J; bases not matched to a gene: 8. Germline V gives CDR1 KGHDR, CDR2 SFDVKD. The CDR3 spells CATSDLQAGENEQFF. The CDR3 bases are TGTGCCACCAGTGATCTCCAGGCGGGAGAGAATGAGCAGTTCTTC.

This clonotype was detected a few times. The V call is TRBV29-1, the J call TRBJ1-6; D is undetermined. CDR1 and CDR2 from the germline V gene are SQVTM and ANQGSEA. Trimming took off 6 bases at V and 0 bases at J, with 9 bases between the two ends. The CDR3 runs 14 residues. CDR3 bases: TGCAGCGTAAAAGAAAGCTCCTATAATTCACCCCTCCACTTT. Amino acid sequence: CSVKESSYNSPLHF.

This chain uses TRBV5-1 with TRBJ1-2, with 7 bases lining up with TRBD1. CDR1 is SGHRS and CDR2 is YFSETQ in the germline V gene. With 4 bases clipped from V and 7 bases from J, the junction kept 10 bases outside the gene matches. The CDR3 is 14 residues long. CDR3 DNA sequence: TGCGCCAGCAGCCGAAATGACAGGGCGGCTGGCTACACCTTC. Translated: CASSRNDRAAGYTF.

This clonotype was seen ten or more times. CDR3 nucleotides: TGTGCCAGCAGCCAAGATCTCCTATCTAGCACAGATACGCAGTATTTT. Translated, it gives CASSQDLLSSTDTQYF. The rearrangement links TRBV4-2 to TRBJ2-3; D gene uncertain. The germline V gene encodes CDR1 LGHNA and CDR2 YNFKEQ. The CDR3 totals 16 residues. Trimming took 0 bases from V and 0 from J, leaving 10 bases between them.

This clonotype was seen at least ten times. The chain employs TRBV20-1 and TRBJ1-5, with D uncertain. V lost 5 bases and J lost 0, with 11 bases in between. The CDR3 consists of 14 residues. Germline CDR1 and CDR2: DFQATT and SNEGSKA (reference sequence). CDR3 coding DNA: TGCAGTGCTTTAGTCGACAATAGCAATCAGCCCCAGCATTTT. This encodes CSALVDNSNQPQHF.

This clonotype was seen only a few times. This chain joins TRBV6-2 or TRBV6-3 and TRBJ2-1; 7 positions match TRBD2. The CDR3 extends over 16 amino acids. Germline V gene data show CDR1 as MNHEY and CDR2 as SVGEGT. With 2 bases clipped from V and 2 bases from J, the junction kept 6 bases outside the gene matches. This chain's CDR3 is CASSYGGGGTYNEQFF. In nucleotides, the CDR3 is TGTGCCAGCAGTTACGGGGGGGGAGGGACCTACAATGAGCAGTTCTTC.

This clonotype was found a few times. The chain links TRBV5-1 to TRBJ2-7; D may be TRBD2 (5 bases). Germline CDR1 is SGHRS and CDR2 is YFSETQ. The CDR3 runs to 14 residues. The germline V and J ends were trimmed by 1 base and 0 bases, with 8 bases remaining between them. CDR3 sequence: CASSLRGNSYEQYF. The CDR3 nucleotides read TGCGCCAGCAGCTTGAGAGGGAACTCCTACGAGCAGTACTTC.

In this sample, this clonotype turned up many times. The chain combines TRBV10-1 with TRBJ1-1; D might be TRBD1 (5 bases). Between the trimmed V and J ends, which lost 2 bases and 4 bases, there was a span of 11 bases. In germline, CDR1 is WNHNN, CDR2 SYGVQD (reference sequence). The CDR3 is made up of 14 amino acids. The CDR3 sequence is CASSETWGTTEAFF. The CDR3 coding sequence is TGCGCCAGCAGTGAGACGTGGGGGACCACTGAAGCTTTCTTT.

This clonotype was counted a few times. The chain has TRBV20-1 and TRBJ1-2; D ambiguous. Trimming pared 6 bases from V and 1 base from J, leaving 6 bases between. The CDR3 contains 11 residues. The germline gives CDR1 DFQATT, CDR2 SNEGSKA (reference sequence). In DNA form, the CDR3 reads TGCAGTGCGTCAAATAACTATGGCTACACCTTC. It is translated as CSASNNYGYTF.

The V gene is TRBV2, the J gene TRBJ2-2; D may be TRBD2 (5 bases). Trimming pared 1 base from V and 8 bases from J, leaving 11 bases between. Per germline, CDR1 SNHLY and CDR2 FYNNEI. The CDR3 has 14 amino acids. The CDR3 nucleotides are TGTGCCAGCAGTGAAGGGCTAGCCTTTGGGGAGCTGTTTTTT. Translation gives CASSEGLAFGELFF. Drawing the rest from reference TRBV2 and TRBJ2-2, the complete variable domain is EPEVTQTPSHQVTQMGQEVILRCVPISNHLYFYWYRQILGQKVEFLVSFYNNEISEKSEIFDDQFSVERPDGSNFTLKIRSTKLEDSAMYFCASSEGLAFGELFFGEGSRLTVL.

The V and J genes are TRBV30 and TRBJ1-1; D not resolved. Germline values: CDR1 GTSNPN, CDR2 SVGIG (reference sequence). Trimming removed 0 bases from V and 2 bases from J, with 16 bases in between. The CDR3 consists of 16 residues. Here the CDR3 DNA reads TGTGCCTGGAGTGTATGGTTCTCCGGGGAAAACACTGAAGCTTTCTTT. Residues: CAWSVWFSGENTEAFF.

This clonotype was counted a single time. This rearrangement joins TRBV28 to TRBJ1-4; TRBD1 matches at 7 bases. In germline, CDR1 is MDHEN, CDR2 SYDVKM. The CDR3 has 15 amino acids. V was pared by 5 bases and J by 5 bases, with 8 bases of the junction left unmatched. DNA of the CDR3: TGTGCCAGCAGTCACGCCGGGACAGAGAATGAAAAACTGTTTTTT. As protein: CASSHAGTENEKLFF.

The chain joins TRBV5-1 to TRBJ2-3; 8 bases are a match to TRBD1. V lost 4 bases, J lost 5 bases, and 3 bases stayed unmatched. CDR1 is SGHRS, CDR2 YFSETQ, per germline. This CDR3 region has 13 residues. CDR3 protein: CASSATGGDTQYF. The CDR3, as DNA: TGCGCCAGCAGCGCAACAGGGGGAGATACGCAGTATTTT.

The gene calls are TRBV3-1 and TRBJ2-7, with D possibly matching TRBD1 (6 bases). Trimming took 1 base from V and 7 from J, leaving 11 bases between them. Germline V gene data show CDR1 as LGHDT and CDR2 as YNNKEL (reference sequence). This CDR3 spans 13 amino acids. The CDR3 protein is CASSQGDRFEQYF. CDR3 DNA sequence: TGTGCCAGCAGCCAAGGCGACAGGTTTGAGCAGTACTTC.

The chain carries TRBV9 and TRBJ1-2, with D uncertain. CDR1 and CDR2 from the germline V gene are SGDLS and YYNGEE. The ends were cut back, 2 bases at V and 2 bases at J, with 10 bases in the middle. The CDR3 is 14 residues long. The CDR3: CASSVTSGNYGYTF. The CDR3 nucleotides are TGTGCCAGCAGCGTCACCTCTGGAAACTATGGCTACACCTTC.

This sequence joins TRBV25-1 and TRBJ1-1; 7 nucleotides agree with TRBD1. V was clipped by 5 bases and J by 5 bases; unmatched bases: 8. CDR3 length equals 14 residues. CDR1 MGHDK and CDR2 SYGVNS come from the germline V gene. CDR3 nucleotides: TGTGCCAGCAGTCTACAGGGGTGGGGTACTGAAGCTTTCTTT. It is translated as CASSLQGWGTEAFF.

The chain combines TRBV20-1 with TRBJ2-3; no reliable D call. The germline V gene has CDR1 DFQATT and CDR2 SNEGSKA (reference sequence). Trimming took off 5 bases at V and 0 bases at J, with 12 bases between the two ends. CDR3 length equals 14 residues. The DNA of the CDR3 is TGCAGTGCTTTCCCCGGGTCTAGCACAGATACGCAGTATTTT. Protein sequence: CSAFPGSSTDTQYF.

This clonotype has a handful of counts. V usage is TRBV7-2 and J usage is TRBJ2-7, with D perhaps TRBD2 (5 bases). V gave up 2 bases and J gave up 4 bases, with 36 bases separating them. Germline V lookup: CDR1 SGHTA, CDR2 FQGNSA. This CDR3 is 22 amino acids long. CDR3 DNA sequence: TGTGCCAGCAGCTTATTCCGAGACCCGCCGTCCGTATCCGGACTCGAGGATTACGAGCAGTACGTC. It codes for CASSLFRDPPSVSGLEDYEQYV.